These 29 T cell receptor beta chains originate from one sample sequenced in a study of Ad26.COV2.S vaccination and SARS-CoV-2 variants. Treatment: around 19 received Ad26.COV2.S at low or high dose, single or two shots; several received placebo; per-sample allocation not given. Specimen acquisition occurred on day 63 following the initial vaccine or placebo injection. Assay used: immunoSEQ multiplex PCR; TCRdb lists only in-frame clones, some missing. The sample records roughly 400,000 clones, less than 95% being singletons. The specimen was peripheral blood, collected in a trial of Ad26.COV2.S vaccine versus placebo. The receptors here all came from a person between 18 and 59 years old who received the Ad26.COV2.S COVID-19 vaccine or a placebo.

The V and J genes are TRBV27 and TRBJ2-2, with 12 bases identical to TRBD2. Trimming removed 0 bases from V and 8 bases from J; junction bases left unmatched: 4. The CDR3 extends over 16 amino acids. The germline V gene has CDR1 MNHEY and CDR2 SMNVEV (reference sequence). CDR3 residues: CASSLSASGRVGELFF. Here the CDR3 DNA reads TGTGCCAGCAGTTTATCGGCTAGCGGGAGGGTTGGGGAGCTGTTTTTT.

The chain recombines TRBV5-6 with TRBJ1-3, with D uncertain. Germline lookup yields CDR1 SGHDT and CDR2 YYEEEE. Trimming removed 0 bases from V and 2 bases from J, with 12 bases in between. This CDR3 region has 16 residues. The CDR3 DNA follows: TGTGCCAGCAGCTTGGGGGGAACCCTCACTGGAAACACCATATATTTT. This sequence encodes CASSLGGTLTGNTIYF.

This clone showed up just a few times. The genes are TRBV27 and TRBJ1-6; D call uncertain. This CDR3 is built from 16 residues. The V gene lost 2 bases and the J gene lost 4 bases, with 12 bases spanning the gap. The germline V gene encodes CDR1 MNHEY and CDR2 SMNVEV (reference sequence). The chain's CDR3 is CASSLSPGLYNSPLHF. The CDR3 DNA is TGTGCCAGCAGTTTAAGTCCGGGTCTTTATAATTCACCCCTCCACTTT.

There are a few counts of this clone. The chain recombines TRBV7-2 with TRBJ2-4; maybe TRBD2 (5 bases). The ends were cut back, 1 base at V and 3 bases at J, with 13 bases in the middle. CDR3 length: 16 amino acids. CDR1 and CDR2 from the germline V gene are SGHTA and FQGNSA. The CDR3 loop reads CASSLVGLGGKNIQYF. The CDR3 DNA follows: TGTGCCAGCAGCTTAGTGGGATTAGGAGGCAAAAACATTCAGTACTTC.

The chain couples TRBV6-2 or TRBV6-3 to TRBJ2-7, with 11 bases aligning to TRBD1. The ends lost 5 bases at V and 2 bases at J; junction bases unmatched: 2. The CDR3 spans 14 residues. CDR1 is MNHEY, CDR2 SVGEGT, per germline. The CDR3 sequence: CASSGTGGPYEQYF. As DNA, the CDR3 is TGTGCCAGCAGTGGGACAGGGGGGCCCTACGAGCAGTACTTC.

The genes are TRBV6-2 or TRBV6-3 and TRBJ2-7; 9 bases match TRBD2. CDR3 length equals 15 residues. The germline gives CDR1 MNHEY, CDR2 SVGEGT. Trimming removed 2 bases from V and 3 bases from J; junction bases left unmatched: 5. As DNA, the CDR3 is TGTGCCAGCAGTTACCATAGCGGGAGATACTACGAGCAGTACTTC. This translates into CASSYHSGRYYEQYF.

In nucleotides, the CDR3 is TGTGCCAGCAGCGTCGGGACAAATTCCCAAGAGACCCAGTACTTC. It is translated as CASSVGTNSQETQYF. The chain recombines TRBV9 with TRBJ2-5; D perhaps matches TRBD1 (6 bases). V was trimmed by 2 bases and J by 1 base, leaving 12 bases between them. The CDR3 runs 15 residues. From germline, CDR1 is SGDLS and CDR2 YYNGEE.

J is TRBJ2-1 and V is TRBV24-1; D tentatively fits TRBD1 or TRBD2 (5 bases each). The CDR3 extends over 18 amino acids. Germline V gene lookup returns CDR1 KGHDR and CDR2 SFDVKD. Trimming shortened V by 9 bases and J by 6 bases, and 29 bases separated the two germline ends. This CDR3 reads CATRFSRDPALVCNEQFF. The CDR3 DNA reads TGTGCCACCCGGTTCTCCCGGGACCCCGCCCTTGTCTGCAATGAGCAGTTCTTC.

The chain employs TRBV7-3 and TRBJ2-5; D is undetermined. The CDR3 is 13 amino acids. V was trimmed by 4 bases and J by 2 bases, leaving 8 bases between them. Germline assignment: CDR1 SGHTA and CDR2 FQGTGA. CDR3 in amino acids: CASSSQVQETQYF. DNA of the CDR3: TGTGCCAGCAGCTCCCAGGTACAAGAGACCCAGTACTTC.

The chain couples TRBV7-8 to TRBJ2-2, with D possibly being TRBD2 (5 bases). Per germline, CDR1 SGHVS and CDR2 FQNEAQ. CDR3 size: 15 residues. Trimming removed 2 bases from V and 1 base from J, with 8 bases in between. Written as DNA, the CDR3 is TGTGCCAGCAGCTTAAAGGGAGTGAACACCGGGGAGCTGTTTTTT. Protein: CASSLKGVNTGELFF.

The rearrangement uses TRBV7-9 and TRBJ2-4; tentatively, D is TRBD2 (5 bases). The CDR3 consists of 15 residues. Germline assignment: CDR1 SEHNR and CDR2 FQNEAQ (reference sequence). V was trimmed by 0 bases and J by 6 bases, leaving 12 bases between them. In DNA, the CDR3 is TGTGCCAGCAGCTTAGCGGGGAGAGCGGCAAACATTCAGTACTTC. This gives the protein CASSLAGRAANIQYF.

The CDR3 sequence is CASNRQGINEQYF. CDR3 in DNA: TGTGCCAGCAATCGACAGGGGATAAACGAGCAGTACTTC. The chain carries TRBV27 and TRBJ2-7, with 8 bases fitting TRBD1. Germline V gene data show CDR1 as MNHEY and CDR2 as SMNVEV (reference sequence). The CDR3 sequence is 13 residues long. V lost 7 bases, J lost 5 bases, and 7 bases stayed unmatched.

The genes are TRBV2 and TRBJ1-1; D might be TRBD1 (6 bases). Germline assignment: CDR1 SNHLY and CDR2 FYNNEI. The CDR3 is made up of 13 amino acids. CDR3 protein: CASFRQGRTEAFF. The CDR3 nucleotides read TGTGCATCCTTCCGGCAGGGGCGCACTGAAGCTTTCTTT. Full variable domain (missing parts from reference TRBV2 and TRBJ1-1): EPEVTQTPSHQVTQMGQEVILRCVPISNHLYFYWYRQILGQKVEFLVSFYNNEISEKSEIFDDQFSVERPDGSNFTLKIRSTKLEDSAMYFCASFRQGRTEAFFGQGTRLTVV.

V gene TRBV4-3 combines with J gene TRBJ2-5; D tentatively reads TRBD1 or TRBD2 (5 bases each). Trimming took 1 base from V and 5 from J, leaving 8 bases between them. The CDR3 extends over 13 amino acids. From germline, CDR1 is LGHNA and CDR2 YSLEER. The CDR3 protein is CASSQGDGETQYF. The CDR3, as DNA: TGCGCCAGCAGCCAAGGGGACGGGGAGACCCAGTACTTC.

This chain connects TRBV27 to TRBJ2-7; 8 bases are shared with TRBD1. Germline V gene data show CDR1 as MNHEY and CDR2 as SMNVEV (reference sequence). This CDR3 is 13 amino acids long. The trim removed 6 bases at V and 3 bases at J, leaving 4 bases unmatched. CDR3 bases: TGTGCCAGCAGATTAGGACAGGGCTACGAGCAGTACTTC. Amino acid sequence: CASRLGQGYEQYF.

The chain links TRBV7-2 to TRBJ2-7; D remains unclear. Between the trimmed V and J ends, which lost 5 bases and 3 bases, there was a span of 5 bases. CDR3 size: 11 residues. Germline CDR1 SGHTA, CDR2 FQGNSA. Here the CDR3 reads CASSVSYEQYF. Written as DNA, the CDR3 is TGTGCCAGCAGCGTCAGCTACGAGCAGTACTTC.

This clone was counted a single time. The CDR3 bases are TGTGCCAGTGATCGGGAGGGGATAACAACCGGGGAGCTGTTTTTT. It encodes CASDREGITTGELFF. The V gene is TRBV2, the J gene TRBJ2-2, with 8 bases that match TRBD2. Germline lookup yields CDR1 SNHLY and CDR2 FYNNEI. CDR3 size: 15 residues. V trimming: 9 bases; J trimming: 5 bases; junction bases outside the gene matches: 11. Full variable domain (rest looked up from reference TRBV2 and TRBJ2-2): EPEVTQTPSHQVTQMGQEVILRCVPISNHLYFYWYRQILGQKVEFLVSFYNNEISEKSEIFDDQFSVERPDGSNFTLKIRSTKLEDSAMYFCASDREGITTGELFFGEGSRLTVL.

The rearrangement joins TRBV5-6 to TRBJ2-1; TRBD2 matches at 10 bases. Losses at the gene ends were 0 bases for V and 0 bases for J; bases not matched to a gene: 0. The CDR3 has 16 residues. Germline V CDR1 and CDR2: SGHDT, YYEEEE. CDR3 in amino acids: CASSLGLAGSYNEQFF. The CDR3 region has the DNA TGTGCCAGCAGCTTGGGACTAGCGGGCTCCTACAATGAGCAGTTCTTC.

CDR3 sequence (DNA): TGCGCCAGCAGCCCCAGACAGGGTACCGAGCAGTACTTC. Residues: CASSPRQGTEQYF. The chain couples TRBV5-1 to TRBJ2-7, with 7 bases fitting TRBD1. V was clipped by 4 bases and J by 6 bases; unmatched bases: 7. This CDR3 is built from 13 residues. Germline-derived CDR1 and CDR2 are SGHRS and YFSETQ.

This sequence joins TRBV3-1 (or the pseudogene TRBV3-2) and TRBJ2-3, with TRBD2 matching 7 bases. The germline V gene has CDR1 LGHDT and CDR2 YNNKEL (reference sequence). The CDR3 is made up of 14 amino acids. With 4 bases clipped from V and 1 base from J, the junction kept 2 bases outside the gene matches. The CDR3 spells CASSPGLGTDTQYF. For the CDR3, the DNA is TGTGCCAGCAGCCCCGGACTAGGCACAGATACGCAGTATTTT.

This clone was counted between two and nine times. The chain employs TRBV7-3 and TRBJ1-2, with D possibly being TRBD1 (6 bases). V gave up 0 bases and J gave up 7 bases, with 9 bases separating them. Germline CDR1 and CDR2: SGHTA and FQGTGA. CDR3 length: 13 residues. The CDR3, as DNA: TGTGCCAGCAGCTTAACCCCAGGGGTTGGCTACACCTTC. This sequence encodes CASSLTPGVGYTF.

The V and J genes are TRBV5-1 and TRBJ2-2, with TRBD2 matching over 11 bases. Germline CDR1 and CDR2: SGHRS and YFSETQ. V lost 5 bases to trimming and J lost 7 bases; unmatched junction nucleotides: 7. The CDR3 spans 15 residues. The CDR3 region has the DNA TGCGCCAGCAGTTCGACTAGCGGGATAGGCGGGGAGCTGTTTTTT. This encodes CASSSTSGIGGELFF.

This clone was recorded once. J is TRBJ2-5 and V is TRBV7-2; D unresolved. V lost 2 bases to trimming and J lost 7 bases, with 14 bases between them. From germline, CDR1 is SGHTA and CDR2 FQGNSA. The CDR3 totals 14 residues. CDR3: CASSLNSPNATQYF. In nucleotides, the CDR3 is TGTGCCAGCAGCTTAAATTCCCCAAACGCGACCCAGTACTTC.

The rearrangement uses TRBV27 and TRBJ2-7; D uncertain. The V and J ends lost 3 bases and 7 bases respectively, with 22 bases between them. CDR3 size: 16 residues. Germline V gene lookup returns CDR1 MNHEY and CDR2 SMNVEV (reference sequence). In nucleotides, the CDR3 is TGTGCCAGCAGTTTTTCCCCACCCCCTGCGATTTCAGAGCAGTACTTC. It encodes CASSFSPPPAISEQYF.

The V call is TRBV5-5, the J call TRBJ2-7; D is unclear. Germline CDR1 reads SGHKS; CDR2 reads YYEKEE (reference sequence). The CDR3 has 14 amino acids. V was pared by 5 bases and J by 2 bases, with 14 bases between. The chain's CDR3 is CASSFTLGPYEQYF. The CDR3 DNA reads as TGTGCCAGCAGTTTCACTTTAGGGCCCTACGAGCAGTACTTC.

V usage is TRBV6-2 or TRBV6-3 and J usage is TRBJ1-2; D remains ambiguous. V was shortened by 5 bases and J by 2 bases, with 9 bases between the two germline ends. CDR1 and CDR2 (germline): MNHEY, SVGEGT. This CDR3 region has 13 residues. In DNA, the CDR3 is TGTGCCAGCAGTCTCGGTAGGAACTATGGCTACACCTTC. Its protein product is CASSLGRNYGYTF.

This clone was found once. The chain joins TRBV6-5 to TRBJ1-6; D ambiguous. The CDR3 spans 16 residues. Trimming removed 2 bases from V and 9 bases from J, with 17 bases in between. Germline CDR1 is MNHEY and CDR2 is SVGAGI. The CDR3 DNA is TGTGCCAGCAGTTACGGCTTCGGGGAGGAAGGTTCACCCCTCCACTTT. This gives the protein CASSYGFGEEGSPLHF.

This clone is a singleton in its sample. As DNA, the CDR3 is TGTGCCAGCAGCCCATTAGCGGGAGGGTCCTACGAGCAGTACTTC. This translates into CASSPLAGGSYEQYF. V usage is TRBV13 and J usage is TRBJ2-7; 11 positions match TRBD2. This CDR3 comprises 15 residues. Germline values: CDR1 PRHDT, CDR2 FYEKMQ (reference sequence). V trimming: 5 bases; J trimming: 1 base; junction bases outside the gene matches: 4. Based on the CDR3 plus reference TRBV13 and TRBJ2-7, the full variable domain is AAGVIQSPRHLIKEKRETATLKCYPIPRHDTVYWYQQGPGQDPQFLISFYEKMQSDKGSIPDRFSAQQFSDYHSELNMSSLELGDSALYFCASSPLAGGSYEQYFGPGTRLTVT.

J is TRBJ2-3 and V is TRBV29-1; D is undetermined. CDR1 and CDR2 from the germline V gene are SQVTM and ANQGSEA. Trimming left V 5 bases short and J 5 bases short, with 8 bases between. The CDR3 covers 11 residues. The CDR3 sequence is CSVRKGDTQYF. The CDR3 region has the DNA TGCAGCGTTCGGAAGGGAGATACGCAGTATTTT.